The source of this T cell receptor beta chain is a study of cytomegalovirus exposure and HLA in healthy donors. This PCR relied on a set of 60 Vbeta primers and 13 Jbeta primers. The repertoire was sequenced with immunoSEQ multiplex PCR; TCRdb's copy has only in-frame clones and lacks some. The sample records approximately 150,000 clones, roughly 81% being singletons. V was cut by 5 bases and J by 1 base, with 14 bases left in between. Germline CDR1 is SNHLY and CDR2 is FYNNEI. This CDR3 spans 15 amino acids. Sequences were obtained from PBMCs. This clonotype originated in a woman between 18 and 29 years old in good health and CMV-seropositive. This rearrangement joins TRBV2 to TRBJ2-5, with D possibly being TRBD2 (6 bases). The CDR3 loop is CASSLPGDGQETQYF. The CDR3 DNA follows: TGTGCCAGCAGTCTCCCGGGGGATGGCCAAGAGACCCAGTACTTC.